Below are 20 T cell receptor beta chains sequenced from a single sample in a study of blood T cell repertoires in COVID-19. Libraries were prepared by immunoSEQ multiplex PCR; TCRdb keeps only in-frame clonotypes and omits some of them. The sample has around 220,000 clones, approximately 86% seen once. The sample consisted of peripheral blood. The receptors shown here come from an elderly woman with active or convalescent COVID-19.

The rearrangement uses TRBV2 and TRBJ1-5; D uncertain. Germline V lookup: CDR1 SNHLY, CDR2 FYNNEI. Trimming left V 7 bases short and J 6 bases short, with 19 bases between. The CDR3 runs 15 residues. CDR3 in amino acids: CASTILTGGSQPQHF. The CDR3 DNA is TGTGCCAGCACGATTTTAACGGGAGGGAGTCAGCCCCAGCATTTT.

The V and J genes are TRBV5-6 and TRBJ1-2; TRBD1 might be the D (6 bases). V shed 2 bases and J shed 7 bases, with 9 bases lying between them. The length of the CDR3 is 12 residues. Germline-derived CDR1 and CDR2 are SGHDT and YYEEEE. The CDR3 protein is CASSLQGTGYTF. CDR3 DNA sequence: TGTGCCAGCAGCTTACAGGGTACTGGCTACACCTTC. The complete variable domain, with remaining parts taken from reference TRBV5-6 and TRBJ1-2, reads DAGVTQSPTHLIKTRGQQVTLRCSPKSGHDTVSWYQQALGQGPQFIFQYYEEEERQRGNFPDRFSGHQFPNYSSELNVNALLLGDSALYLCASSLQGTGYTFGSGTRLTVV.

This chain links TRBV6-5 with TRBJ2-7, with 7 bases that match TRBD1. The CDR3 contains 14 residues. Germline loops: CDR1 MNHEY, CDR2 SVGAGI. V shed 2 bases, J shed 2 bases, and the junction held 3 bases outside the gene matches. The CDR3 spells CASSYGQGAYEQYF. The CDR3 DNA reads as TGTGCCAGCAGTTACGGGCAGGGGGCCTACGAGCAGTACTTC.

V usage is TRBV7-2 and J usage is TRBJ2-1, with D perhaps matching TRBD1 (5 bases). The V gene lost 1 base and the J gene lost 4 bases, with 14 bases spanning the gap. CDR1 is SGHTA, CDR2 FQGNSA, per germline. The CDR3 contains 16 residues. The CDR3 DNA is TGTGCCAGCAGCTTAGTTGGTCGCGGACATTACAATGAGCAGTTCTTC. Translating gives CASSLVGRGHYNEQFF.

This clone has more than one count but fewer than ten. The V and J genes are TRBV5-1 and TRBJ2-3, with TRBD2 as a possible D gene (6 bases). Germline V lookup: CDR1 SGHRS, CDR2 YFSETQ. This CDR3 has 17 amino acids. With 1 base removed from V and 7 bases from J, the gap between germline ends came to 22 bases. The CDR3 loop reads CASSLSFGGDLGNTQYF. DNA for the CDR3: TGCGCCAGCAGCTTGTCCTTCGGAGGGGATTTGGGGAATACGCAGTATTTT.

This sequence joins TRBV18 and TRBJ2-5, with TRBD1 matching 8 bases. V lost 4 bases and J lost 3; bases outside the gene matches: 7. This CDR3 contains 15 residues. Germline CDR1 and CDR2: KGHSH and LQKENI. For the CDR3, the DNA is TGTGCCAGCTCACTAAGACAGGGGTTTGAAGAGACCCAGTACTTC. Translating it yields CASSLRQGFEETQYF.

The chain recombines TRBV13 with TRBJ1-1; TRBD1 matches 7 bases. Germline V gene lookup returns CDR1 PRHDT and CDR2 FYEKMQ (reference sequence). V trimming: 5 bases; J trimming: 6 bases; junction bases outside the gene matches: 6. CDR3 length equals 13 residues. The CDR3 sequence is CASSTDRPPEAFF. The CDR3 DNA reads TGTGCCAGCAGCACGGACAGGCCTCCTGAAGCTTTCTTT.

The CDR3 DNA sequence: TGTGCCAGTAGTAGTTCTAGCGGGAGCTCCTACAATGAGCAGTTCTTC. Amino acids: CASSSSSGSSYNEQFF. The rearrangement links TRBV19 to TRBJ2-1, with 10 bases matching TRBD2. The V gene end was trimmed by 4 bases and the J gene end by 0 bases; junction bases not matched to a gene: 3. The CDR3 contains 16 residues. CDR1 and CDR2 (germline): LNHDA, SQIVND (reference sequence).

This chain uses TRBV9 with TRBJ1-1; D ambiguous. Trimming took 0 bases from V and 1 from J, leaving 13 bases between them. Germline V gene sequence: CDR1 SGDLS, CDR2 YYNGEE. The CDR3 runs 16 residues. The CDR3 sequence is CASSVGPPTGNTEAFF. As DNA, the CDR3 is TGTGCCAGCAGCGTAGGGCCCCCGACGGGGAACACTGAAGCTTTCTTT.

The gene calls are TRBV7-2 and TRBJ2-1; D might be TRBD2 (5 bases). The germline V gene has CDR1 SGHTA and CDR2 FQGNSA. The ends were cut back, 5 bases at V and 2 bases at J, with 13 bases in the middle. The CDR3 is 15 amino acids. The CDR3 coding sequence is TGTGCCAGCAGCCCCGTGGGCGGGCCCTACAATGAGCAGTTCTTC. Residues: CASSPVGGPYNEQFF.

This clone has only one observation. The gene calls are TRBV27 and TRBJ1-6; D might be TRBD1 (6 bases). The V gene's germline CDR1 is MNHEY and CDR2 SMNVEV (reference sequence). This CDR3 is 16 amino acids long. The V end was cut by 7 bases, the J end by 1 base, with 14 bases between. DNA of the CDR3: TGTGCCAGCACCCCGGGGGGCGCATCCTATAATTCACCCCTCCACTTT. It specifies CASTPGGASYNSPLHF.

The rearrangement links TRBV3-1 (or the pseudogene TRBV3-2) to TRBJ1-5; D is perhaps TRBD1 (5 bases). The germline V gene has CDR1 LGHDT and CDR2 YNNKEL (reference sequence). The CDR3 has 16 amino acids. V was shortened by 0 bases and J by 2 bases, with 11 bases between the two germline ends. As DNA, the CDR3 is TGTGCCAGCAGCCAAGATATTCCAGGGCGCAATCAGCCCCAGCATTTT. Residues: CASSQDIPGRNQPQHF.

This clone was counted a single time. The V call is TRBV6-5, the J call TRBJ1-2; tentatively, D is TRBD1 (5 bases). Germline V CDR1 and CDR2: MNHEY, SVGAGI. V was pared by 5 bases and J by 2 bases, with 15 bases between. This CDR3 has 15 residues. The CDR3 is CASSQGLSKNYGYTF. The CDR3 DNA reads TGTGCCAGCAGTCAGGGCTTGAGTAAGAACTATGGCTACACCTTC.

V and J are TRBV18 and TRBJ2-5; a possible D gene is TRBD1 (6 bases). The CDR3 is made up of 14 amino acids. In germline, CDR1 is KGHSH, CDR2 LQKENI. The V end was cut by 4 bases, the J end by 5 bases, with 14 bases between. This CDR3 reads CASSLTGTQETQYF. The CDR3 DNA is TGTGCCAGCTCACTTACAGGGACCCAGGAGACCCAGTACTTC.

As DNA, the CDR3 is TGCAGCGCTGGGAGGGGGGACGAGCAGTACTTC. It yields the protein CSAGRGDEQYF. This chain connects TRBV29-1 to TRBJ2-7; possible D gene TRBD2, 7 bases. V shed 7 bases and J shed 5 bases, with 12 bases lying between them. This CDR3 has 11 amino acids. Germline assignment: CDR1 SQVTM and CDR2 ANQGSEA.

The rearrangement joins TRBV27 to TRBJ1-1; perhaps TRBD1 as D (6 bases). The CDR3 totals 16 residues. The V and J ends lost 3 bases and 4 bases respectively, with 18 bases between them. CDR1 is MNHEY, CDR2 SMNVEV, per germline (reference sequence). The CDR3 loop is CASSFGQNPSGTEAFF. CDR3 DNA sequence: TGTGCCAGCAGTTTCGGACAGAACCCATCGGGCACTGAAGCTTTCTTT.

CDR3 DNA: TGTGCCAGCAGCTTTAGTCCCTCAGGGGGGAATGAGCAGTTCTTC. Its protein product is CASSFSPSGGNEQFF. The chain carries TRBV5-5 and TRBJ2-1; D may be TRBD1 (7 bases). This CDR3 comprises 15 residues. The V end lost 2 bases, the J end lost 7 bases, and 16 bases lay between the germline ends. Looked up from germline, CDR1 is SGHKS and CDR2 is YYEKEE (reference sequence).

The J gene is TRBJ2-2, the V gene TRBV5-4; a possible D gene is TRBD1 (6 bases). This CDR3 comprises 15 residues. The ends were cut back, 4 bases at V and 1 base at J, with 11 bases in the middle. Per germline, CDR1 SGHNT and CDR2 YYREEE (reference sequence). This chain's CDR3 is CASSAWTENTGELFF. The CDR3 region has the DNA TGTGCCAGCAGCGCCTGGACAGAGAACACCGGGGAGCTGTTTTTT.

V and J are TRBV11-3 and TRBJ1-5; D gene ambiguous. This CDR3 comprises 11 residues. Germline CDR1 is SGHNT and CDR2 is YENEEA. Between the trimmed V and J ends, which lost 8 bases and 5 bases, there was a span of 7 bases. CDR3 region: CASFAYQPQHF. CDR3 nucleotide sequence: TGTGCCAGCTTTGCGTATCAGCCCCAGCATTTT.

The chain links TRBV4-1 to TRBJ1-2, with TRBD1 as a possible D gene (6 bases). Trimming removed 3 bases at V and 7 bases at J, with 12 bases between. Germline CDR1 is MGHRA and CDR2 is YSYEKL. The CDR3 loop spans 13 amino acids. CDR3 amino acids: CASSQGTRGGYTF. The CDR3 coding sequence is TGCGCCAGCAGCCAGGGGACAAGGGGTGGCTACACCTTC.